These 29 T cell receptor beta chains came from one sample sequenced in a study of blood T cells in healthy people across ages (dated by TCRdb to between 2014 and 2017). Receptors were amplified or captured by 5' RACE. The instrument was an Illumina HiSeq 2500. The second PCR ran for roughly 7 to 12 cycles and used a J-beta primer mix along with a sample-barcoded 5' primer. TCRdb reanalyzed the raw reads on its own, using fastp at Q25 for trimming and MiXCR for clone calling, and kept in-frame beta chains. Identical CDR3 protein sequences are pooled into one entry, listed with their most common genes and DNA. Recorded for this sample are around 690,000 distinct CDR3 sequences; approximately 59% of them occurred a single time. The top ten clones comprise roughly 34% of the sample. Sequenced sample: blood. The source of these receptors is a man between 60 and 75 years old in good health.

The rearrangement links TRBV4-1 to TRBJ2-1; either TRBD1 or TRBD2 may fit D (5 bases each). V lost 0 bases and J 4 bases, leaving 16 bases between the germline ends. CDR3 length: 17 residues. The germline CDR1 and CDR2 sequences are MGHRA and YSYEKL. This CDR3 is CASSQERGRDLYNEQFF. CDR3 bases: TGCGCCAGCAGCCAAGAACGGGGCAGGGATCTTTACAATGAGCAGTTCTTC.

V gene TRBV2 combines with J gene TRBJ1-1; D is uncertain. Germline assignment: CDR1 SNHLY and CDR2 FYNNEI. With 8 bases removed from V and 1 base from J, the gap between germline ends came to 11 bases. This CDR3 spans 13 amino acids. The chain's CDR3 is CASEGGRNTEAFF. The CDR3, as DNA: TGTGCCAGCGAAGGAGGGCGGAACACTGAAGCTTTCTTT.

V usage is TRBV6-6 and J usage is TRBJ2-5; D unresolved. Judging by the DNA end, TRBJ2-7 fits better; the J call may be wrong. The CDR3 covers 14 residues. The germline V gene has CDR1 MNHNY and CDR2 SVGAGI (reference sequence). The CDR3 DNA reads TGTGCCAGCAGCCCTATAGTTAGGCCCTACGAGCAGTACTTC. Its translation is CASSPIVRPYEQYF.

This clonotype was observed a few times. This chain links TRBV20-1 with TRBJ2-3, with D tentatively TRBD1 (5 bases). The germline V gene encodes CDR1 DFQATT and CDR2 SNEGSKA (reference sequence). This CDR3 has 13 residues. V was shortened by 6 bases and J by 2 bases, with 12 bases between the two germline ends. CDR3 in DNA: TGCAGTGCCCCGACAGCACCCACAGATACGCAGTATTTT. Translation: CSAPTAPTDTQYF.

The rearrangement joins TRBV4-2 to TRBJ1-1, with D maybe TRBD1 (5 bases). Trimming took off 0 bases at V and 1 base at J, with 18 bases between the two ends. The CDR3 covers 18 residues. Looked up from germline, CDR1 is LGHNA and CDR2 is YNFKEQ. CDR3 loop: CASSQEYQGGFGNTEAFF. In DNA, the CDR3 is TGTGCCAGCAGCCAAGAGTACCAGGGCGGTTTTGGGAACACTGAAGCTTTCTTT.

The chain has TRBV5-1 and TRBJ2-3; 8 nucleotides match TRBD2. With 1 base clipped from V and 2 bases from J, the junction kept 3 bases outside the gene matches. The CDR3 runs 15 residues. Germline loops: CDR1 SGHRS, CDR2 YFSETQ. The CDR3 is CASSLLTSDTDTQYF. The CDR3 nucleotides read TGCGCCAGCAGCTTGTTGACTAGCGACACAGATACGCAGTATTTT. The full variable domain, rest sourced from reference TRBV5-1 and TRBJ2-3, is KAGVTQTPRYLIKTRGQQVTLSCSPISGHRSVSWYQQTPGQGLQFLFEYFSETQRNKGNFPGRFSGRQFSNSRSEMNVSTLELGDSALYLCASSLLTSDTDTQYFGPGTRLTVL.

As DNA, the CDR3 is TGTGCCAGCAGTCCAGGTCCCTCTGGAAACACCATATATTTT. Protein: CASSPGPSGNTIYF. The chain has TRBV25-1 and TRBJ1-3, with D unresolved. CDR3 length: 14 residues. CDR1 MGHDK and CDR2 SYGVNS come from the germline V gene. V was cut by 5 bases and J by 0 bases, with 8 bases left in between.

In its sample, this clonotype was seen once. The chain links TRBV20-1 to TRBJ1-2; D remains ambiguous. CDR1 DFQATT and CDR2 SNEGSKA come from the germline V gene (reference sequence). The CDR3 extends over 12 amino acids. CDR3: CIYPNGRKGYTF. Here the CDR3 DNA reads TGCATCTATCCTAACGGCCGCAAGGGCTACACCTTC.

This chain joins TRBV4-1 and TRBJ1-2; D gene uncertain. The V end lost 0 bases, the J end lost 4 bases, and 6 bases lay between the germline ends. The CDR3 sequence is 13 residues long. The germline V gene has CDR1 MGHRA and CDR2 YSYEKL. The chain's CDR3 is CASSQEKVYGYTF. In DNA form, the CDR3 reads TGCGCCAGCAGCCAAGAAAAGGTCTATGGCTACACCTTC.

The V call is TRBV6-6, the J call TRBJ1-2; the match to TRBD1 covers 8 bases. The V gene's germline CDR1 is MNHNY and CDR2 SVGAGI (reference sequence). The CDR3 totals 13 residues. With 6 bases clipped from V and 4 bases from J, the junction kept 4 bases outside the gene matches. CDR3 in DNA: TGTGCCAGCAGCCAGGGGGCAGGCTATGGCTACACCTTC. Its translation: CASSQGAGYGYTF.

Points on this clonotype: This may be a read error: a much more frequent sequence differs by one nucleotide. The chain combines TRBV24-1 with TRBJ2-5, with no clear D. Per the germline V gene, CDR1 is KGHDR and CDR2 is SFDVKD. The germline V and J ends were trimmed by 0 bases and 5 bases, with 3 bases remaining between them. The CDR3 contains 12 residues. The CDR3 protein is CATSDLAETQYF. The CDR3 nucleotides are TGTGCCACCAGTGATTTGGCGGAGACCCAGTACTTC.

This clonotype appeared a few times. V usage is TRBV7-2 and J usage is TRBJ2-3, with unresolved D. The germline V gene encodes CDR1 SGHTA and CDR2 FQGNSA. The CDR3 is 16 amino acids. The V gene lost 5 bases and the J gene lost 4 bases, with 19 bases spanning the gap. This CDR3 reads CASSPGRPVLADTQYF. CDR3 in DNA: TGTGCCAGCAGCCCGGGCCGACCCGTCTTGGCAGATACGCAGTATTTT.

The rearrangement links TRBV10-3 to TRBJ2-2, with 7 positions matching TRBD1. Per the germline V gene, CDR1 is ENHRY and CDR2 is SYGVKD. V was pared by 3 bases and J by 2 bases, with 3 bases of the junction left unmatched. CDR3 size: 15 residues. CDR3 in amino acids: CAISDGQANTGELFF. CDR3 DNA sequence: TGTGCCATCAGTGATGGACAGGCAAACACCGGGGAGCTGTTTTTT.

The J gene is TRBJ2-1, the V gene TRBV12-5; tentatively, D is TRBD1 (5 bases). The CDR3 loop spans 15 amino acids. CDR1 is LGHNT and CDR2 is FRNRAP in the germline V gene. Between the trimmed V and J ends, which lost 0 bases and 6 bases, there was a span of 12 bases. CDR3 nucleotides: TGTGCTAGTGGTTTGGTGGCAGGGCCCCTCAATGAGCAGTTCTTC. Translating gives CASGLVAGPLNEQFF.

The chain has TRBV19 and TRBJ2-1, with 8 bases matching TRBD1. This CDR3 has 16 residues. V shed 10 bases and J 6 bases; nucleotides not matched to a gene: 17. Germline V gene data show CDR1 as LNHDA and CDR2 as SQIVND (reference sequence). The CDR3 reads CATNRGWPPGANEQFF. The CDR3 nucleotides are TGTGCCACTAACAGGGGGTGGCCACCGGGGGCCAATGAGCAGTTCTTC.

This clonotype has just a few counts. The CDR3 is CAIRRGLAGGDTQYF. CDR3 nucleotide sequence: TGTGCCATCAGGCGTGGACTAGCGGGGGGAGATACGCAGTATTTT. The V and J genes are TRBV10-3 and TRBJ2-3; 14 positions agree with TRBD2. V lost 6 bases to trimming and J lost 5 bases; unmatched junction nucleotides: 4. The CDR3 loop spans 15 amino acids. In germline, CDR1 is ENHRY, CDR2 SYGVKD.

This clonotype was counted a few times. The chain is built from TRBV28 and TRBJ1-5, with 7 bases aligning to TRBD1. CDR1 MDHEN and CDR2 SYDVKM come from the germline V gene. V lost 10 bases, J lost 2 bases, and 5 bases stayed unmatched. The CDR3 is made up of 13 amino acids. This CDR3 reads CATVTGGNQPQHF. CDR3 sequence (DNA): TGTGCCACCGTTACAGGGGGCAATCAGCCCCAGCATTTT.

The table lists this clonotype with a few counts. The rearrangement joins TRBV3-1 to TRBJ2-5; the D gene is possibly TRBD1 (6 bases). CDR3 size: 14 residues. The germline CDR1 and CDR2 sequences are LGHDT and YNNKEL (reference sequence). Trimming left V 0 bases short and J 7 bases short, with 12 bases between. The DNA for the CDR3 is TGTGCCAGCAGCCAAGATTCTACAGGGAGGACCCAGTACTTC. It encodes CASSQDSTGRTQYF.

V gene TRBV15 combines with J gene TRBJ1-6, with TRBD1 as a possible D gene (5 bases). The CDR3 extends over 13 amino acids. Germline V gives CDR1 LNHNV, CDR2 YYDKDF (reference sequence). V dropped 1 base and J dropped 8 bases, with 6 bases sitting between them. CDR3 sequence: CATSRAGDSPLHF. The DNA for the CDR3 is TGTGCCACCAGCAGAGCGGGGGATTCACCCCTCCACTTT.

As to this clonotype: The junction does not match germline at one end; this may be a read error. The V call is TRBV6-5, the J call TRBJ2-4, with D perhaps matching TRBD1 (7 bases). Matching the DNA end better, TRBJ2-7 makes the J call doubtful. In germline, CDR1 is MNHEY, CDR2 SVGAGI. The CDR3 runs 12 residues. CDR3 protein: CTSSQGGYEQYF. As DNA, the CDR3 is TGTACCAGCAGCCAGGGGGGCTACGAGCAGTACTTC.

The V and J genes are TRBV29-1 and TRBJ2-5; 7 bases agree with TRBD2. J gave up 11 bases and V 5 bases, and 20 bases lay outside the gene matches. CDR1 and CDR2 (germline): SQVTM, ANQGSEA. The CDR3 totals 15 residues. In DNA, the CDR3 is TGCAGCGTTCACATAGAGCGGGGTTTTAACAATGAGCAGTACTTC. It yields the protein CSVHIERGFNNEQYF. Looking up the rest from reference TRBV29-1 and TRBJ2-5 gives the full variable domain: SAVISQKPSRDICQRGTSLTIQCQVDSQVTMMFWYRQQPGQSLTLIATANQGSEATYESGFVIDKFPISRPNLTFSTLTVSNMSPEDSSIYLCSVHIERGFNNEQYFGPGTRLLVL.

The chain joins TRBV5-1 to TRBJ2-5; the match to TRBD2 covers 7 bases. Germline lookup yields CDR1 SGHRS and CDR2 YFSETQ. The CDR3 is made up of 13 amino acids. Trimming removed 6 bases from V and 2 bases from J; junction bases left unmatched: 4. The CDR3 region has the DNA TGCGCCAGCACCATGGGGGGGCAAGAGACCCAGTACTTC. Encoded protein: CASTMGGQETQYF.

This clonotype was found once. V usage is TRBV7-2 and J usage is TRBJ2-5; TRBD2 might be the D (6 bases). Germline V gene sequence: CDR1 SGHTA, CDR2 FQGNSA. The CDR3 loop spans 13 amino acids. V was clipped by 8 bases and J by 5 bases, with 15 bases between them. The CDR3 region is CASSPDGGETQYF. In DNA form, the CDR3 reads TGTGCCAGCTCCCCCGACGGAGGGGAGACCCAGTACTTC. The complete variable domain, with remaining parts taken from reference TRBV7-2 and TRBJ2-5, reads GAGVSQSPSNKVTEKGKDVELRCDPISGHTALYWYRQSLGQGLEFLIYFQGNSAPDKSGLPSDRFSAERTGGSVSTLTIQRTQQEDSAVYLCASSPDGGETQYFGPGTRLLVL.

The rearrangement links TRBV7-2 to TRBJ2-1; D not certain. The CDR3 runs to 15 residues. Per germline, CDR1 SGHTA and CDR2 FQGNSA. The V gene lost 4 bases and the J gene lost 6 bases, with 16 bases spanning the gap. The CDR3 here is CASSSTPARLNEQFF. For the CDR3, the DNA is TGTGCCAGCAGCTCCACCCCGGCCCGGCTCAATGAGCAGTTCTTC.

The chain links TRBV6-1 to TRBJ1-1; D gene uncertain. Germline V gene data show CDR1 as MNHNS and CDR2 as SASEGT. The CDR3 consists of 14 residues. Trimming pared 2 bases from V and 7 bases from J, leaving 14 bases between. CDR3 amino acids: CASSEPTARREAFF. The CDR3 DNA reads TGTGCCAGCAGTGAACCCACGGCTCGTCGTGAAGCTTTCTTT.

The V gene is TRBV27, the J gene TRBJ2-5, with TRBD2 matching over 16 bases. The assigned J gene may be wrong: the sequence end matches TRBJ2-7 better. The CDR3 totals 17 residues. Germline values: CDR1 MNHEY, CDR2 SMNVEV (reference sequence). The CDR3 DNA reads as TGTGCCAGCAGGACCTCCGGGACTAGCGGGGGGGCAGACGAGCAGTACTTC. The encoded protein is CASRTSGTSGGADEQYF.

Only a few counts were recorded for this clonotype. The chain combines TRBV7-8 with TRBJ2-3; D not resolved. CDR1 is SGHVS, CDR2 FQNEAQ, per germline. The CDR3 is 12 residues long. V was trimmed by 3 bases and J by 9 bases, leaving 10 bases between them. CDR3 DNA: TGTGCCAGCAGCTTGTCGGTTAGGACGCAGTATTTT. This encodes CASSLSVRTQYF.

In this sample, this clonotype turned up a few times. The V gene is TRBV12-3 or TRBV12-4, the J gene TRBJ2-4; 10 bases match TRBD1. Losses at the gene ends were 6 bases for V and 3 bases for J; bases not matched to a gene: 5. The CDR3 is 15 residues long. CDR3 loop: CASSRGQGDKNIQYF. CDR3 in DNA: TGTGCCAGCAGCCGCGGACAGGGGGACAAAAACATTCAGTACTTC.

The genes are TRBV10-3 and TRBJ2-7, with TRBD1 matching over 8 bases. The CDR3 is made up of 12 amino acids. J lost 10 bases, V lost 4 bases, and 6 bases had no gene match. Germline lookup yields CDR1 ENHRY and CDR2 SYGVKD. CDR3 protein: CAISAEQGAQYF. The DNA of the CDR3 is TGTGCCATCAGTGCGGAGCAGGGGGCCCAGTACTTC.